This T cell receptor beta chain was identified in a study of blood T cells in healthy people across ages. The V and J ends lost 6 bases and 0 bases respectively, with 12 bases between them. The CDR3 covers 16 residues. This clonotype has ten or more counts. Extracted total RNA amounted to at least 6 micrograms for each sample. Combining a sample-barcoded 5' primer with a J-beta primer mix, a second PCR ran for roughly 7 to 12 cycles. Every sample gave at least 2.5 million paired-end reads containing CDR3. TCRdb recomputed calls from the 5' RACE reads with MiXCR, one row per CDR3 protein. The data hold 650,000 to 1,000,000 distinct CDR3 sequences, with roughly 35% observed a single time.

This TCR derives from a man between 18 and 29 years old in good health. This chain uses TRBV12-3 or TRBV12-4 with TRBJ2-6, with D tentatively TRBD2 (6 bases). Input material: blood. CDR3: CASSPGGLSGANVLTF. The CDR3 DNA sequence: TGTGCCAGCAGCCCCGGAGGGCTCTCTGGGGCCAACGTCCTGACTTTC.